Following are 19 T cell receptor beta chains from one sample sequenced in a study of OX40 agonist ivuxolimab in advanced cancers. The repertoire was sequenced with immunoSEQ multiplex PCR; TCRdb's copy has only in-frame clones and lacks some. The sample holds 35,000 to 45,000 clones, 80% to 95% seen once. The sequences come from CD4+ or CD8+ T cells sorted from blood, collected in a trial of the OX40 agonist ivuxolimab. These receptors originate from an adult with an advanced solid tumor such as melanoma, head and neck, liver or kidney cancer.

The rearrangement uses TRBV19 and TRBJ1-1; D is ambiguous. Trimming stripped 6 bases from V and 0 bases from J, with 5 bases between. The germline CDR1 and CDR2 sequences are LNHDA and SQIVND (reference sequence). The length of the CDR3 is 12 residues. In DNA form, the CDR3 reads TGTGCCAGTAGGGAACTGAACACTGAAGCTTTCTTT. This sequence encodes CASRELNTEAFF.

The chain links TRBV27 to TRBJ2-7; the match to TRBD1 covers 8 bases. CDR3 length equals 14 residues. Germline trimming cut 5 bases from V and 2 bases from J; bases unmatched to any gene: 5. Per the germline V gene, CDR1 is MNHEY and CDR2 is SMNVEV (reference sequence). The CDR3 nucleotides read TGTGCCAGCAGTGACCTACAGGGGGCCTACGAGCAGTACTTC. It codes for CASSDLQGAYEQYF.

The V call is TRBV4-3, the J call TRBJ2-3; D is uncertain. V was cut by 4 bases and J by 2 bases, with 7 bases left in between. CDR3 size: 13 residues. The germline gives CDR1 LGHNA, CDR2 YSLEER. This chain's CDR3 is CASSPGSTDTQYF. The CDR3 DNA follows: TGCGCCAGCAGCCCCGGGTCCACAGATACGCAGTATTTT.

V gene TRBV9 combines with J gene TRBJ2-7; 8 bases match TRBD1. This CDR3 spans 15 amino acids. Germline V gene sequence: CDR1 SGDLS, CDR2 YYNGEE. The ends lost 4 bases at V and 1 base at J; junction bases unmatched: 7. The CDR3 is CASSRSGQGSYEQYF. In DNA, the CDR3 is TGTGCCAGCAGCCGAAGCGGACAGGGATCCTACGAGCAGTACTTC.

This chain connects TRBV6-1 to TRBJ1-2, with 8 bases identical to TRBD1. Trimming took 6 bases from V and 2 from J; bases not matched to a gene: 8. The CDR3 totals 15 residues. The germline V gene has CDR1 MNHNS and CDR2 SASEGT. CDR3 loop: CASRTYGQGNYGYTF. CDR3 nucleotide sequence: TGTGCCAGCAGAACCTACGGACAGGGAAACTATGGCTACACCTTC.

The rearrangement links TRBV7-9 to TRBJ2-3; a possible D gene is TRBD1 (5 bases). The V gene lost 5 bases and the J gene lost 0 bases, with 9 bases spanning the gap. This CDR3 is built from 14 residues. The germline V gene encodes CDR1 SEHNR and CDR2 FQNEAQ (reference sequence). CDR3 bases: TGTGCCAGCAGCGGACGACAGAGCACAGATACGCAGTATTTT. Translating it yields CASSGRQSTDTQYF. The whole variable domain, filled in from reference TRBV7-9 and TRBJ2-3, reads DTGVSQNPRHKITKRGQNVTFRCDPISEHNRLYWYRQTLGQGPEFLTYFQNEAQLEKSRLLSDRFSAERPKGSFSTLEIQRTEQGDSAMYLCASSGRQSTDTQYFGPGTRLTVL.

This chain uses TRBV6-5 with TRBJ1-1; maybe TRBD1 (6 bases). Looked up from germline, CDR1 is MNHEY and CDR2 is SVGAGI. Between the trimmed V and J ends, which lost 4 bases and 0 bases, there was a span of 9 bases. The CDR3 has 14 amino acids. CDR3 bases: TGTGCCAGCAGTTTGTACAGGGTGAACACTGAAGCTTTCTTT. The encoded protein is CASSLYRVNTEAFF.

V and J are TRBV28 and TRBJ2-3; 7 bases are a match to TRBD2. The CDR3 has 13 amino acids. Germline CDR1 MDHEN, CDR2 SYDVKM. After removal of 1 base from V and 5 bases from J, the junction contained 0 bases not matched to a gene. The DNA for the CDR3 is TGTGCCAGCAGTTTATTAGCGGGAGATACGCAGTATTTT. It specifies CASSLLAGDTQYF.

The V gene is TRBV30, the J gene TRBJ2-7; 10 positions match TRBD1. This CDR3 is built from 13 residues. The trim removed 7 bases at V and 4 bases at J, leaving 7 bases unmatched. Germline V lookup: CDR1 GTSNPN, CDR2 SVGIG (reference sequence). The CDR3 nucleotides are TGTGCCTCCCGGACAGGGGGAGGTTACGAGCAGTACTTC. Protein product: CASRTGGGYEQYF.

The V and J genes are TRBV4-2 and TRBJ1-1; 9 positions agree with TRBD1. This CDR3 spans 14 amino acids. V dropped 4 bases and J dropped 1; count of bases not matched to a gene: 1. Germline V gives CDR1 LGHNA, CDR2 YNFKEQ. CDR3 region: CASSRGQGNTEAFF. In DNA, the CDR3 is TGTGCCAGCAGCCGGGGACAGGGGAACACTGAAGCTTTCTTT.

This clone has a single count. This chain joins TRBV6-5 and TRBJ1-2, with 7 bases aligning to TRBD1. CDR3 length equals 15 residues. The germline CDR1 and CDR2 sequences are MNHEY and SVGAGI. Germline trimming cut 6 bases from V and 6 bases from J; bases unmatched to any gene: 13. The CDR3 sequence is CASSRQTGFMDGYTF. The CDR3 bases are TGTGCCAGCAGCCGACAGACAGGGTTTATGGATGGCTACACCTTC.

The CDR3: CASSFRTGGNSGANVLTF. The CDR3 nucleotides are TGTGCCAGCAGCTTCCGGACAGGGGGAAACTCTGGGGCCAACGTCCTGACTTTC. This sequence joins TRBV7-8 and TRBJ2-6; 10 bases map to TRBD1. The CDR3 totals 18 residues. The trim removed 3 bases at V and 0 bases at J, leaving 5 bases unmatched. Germline-derived CDR1 and CDR2 are SGHVS and FQNEAQ.

This sequence joins TRBV6-1 and TRBJ2-3; D is possibly TRBD1 (5 bases). With 2 bases removed from V and 2 bases from J, the gap between germline ends came to 17 bases. The CDR3 length is 17 residues. The germline V gene has CDR1 MNHNS and CDR2 SASEGT. Here the CDR3 DNA reads TGTGCCAGCAGTGAACGCCGGCAGGGCTTAAACACAGATACGCAGTATTTT. Translating it yields CASSERRQGLNTDTQYF.

V usage is TRBV27 and J usage is TRBJ1-2; D is unclear. The CDR3 totals 15 residues. The V gene's germline CDR1 is MNHEY and CDR2 SMNVEV (reference sequence). V lost 0 bases to trimming and J lost 5 bases, with 13 bases between them. CDR3: CASSLSAVNQYGYTF. In DNA, the CDR3 is TGTGCCAGCAGTTTATCGGCAGTAAACCAGTATGGCTACACCTTC.

CDR3 coding DNA: TGTGCCACCAGCTTGGGAAGGGCTGGGAGCAATCAGCCCCAGCATTTT. Amino acids: CATSLGRAGSNQPQHF. The V call is TRBV15, the J call TRBJ1-5; D not certain. Trimming cost V 5 bases and J 1 base, with 15 bases left between them. Germline CDR1 LNHNV, CDR2 YYDKDF (reference sequence). The CDR3 loop spans 16 amino acids.

A note on this clone: Since no conserved phenylalanine or tryptophan closes the CDR3, a read error is the likely cause. The DNA is left out, because the CDR3 cannot be placed on it with certainty; the CDR3 is given as TCRdb lists it. The chain has TRBV11-3 and TRBJ2-3; the table's D call, TRBD2, was not checked against the DNA. The CDR3 extends over 11 residues, inclusive of both ends. Per germline, CDR1 SGHNT and CDR2 YENEEA. The CDR3 loop reads CASSSRLAGRL.

The DNA of the CDR3 is TGTGCCAGCAGCCACCCCGGTGACACCGAGCAGTACTTC. Translated: CASSHPGDTEQYF. This chain joins TRBV4-2 and TRBJ2-5, with D unresolved. The J call is uncertain, as TRBJ2-7 better fits the DNA end. CDR1 is LGHNA and CDR2 is YNFKEQ in the germline V gene. This CDR3 region has 13 residues.

The gene calls are TRBV6-5 and TRBJ2-1; D is perhaps TRBD1 or TRBD2 (5 bases each). The germline V gene has CDR1 MNHEY and CDR2 SVGAGI. The CDR3 has 15 amino acids. The CDR3 bases are TGTTCCTCAGCAGTGGGGGAGAGCTCCTACAATGAGCAGTTCTTC. Translation: CSSAVGESSYNEQFF.

J is TRBJ2-5 and V is TRBV5-1; D perhaps matches TRBD1 (6 bases). V dropped 1 base and J dropped 2 bases, with 12 bases sitting between them. CDR3 size: 15 residues. Germline V CDR1 and CDR2: SGHRS, YFSETQ. CDR3 in amino acids: CASSLTRGWQETQYF. CDR3 nucleotide sequence: TGCGCCAGCAGCTTGACCAGGGGTTGGCAAGAGACCCAGTACTTC.